The source of this TCR beta chain is a study of immune heterogeneity within non-small cell lung tumors. Study-wide background: Classification of the tumors gave several squamous cell carcinomas, roughly eleven non-squamous carcinomas and 1 not otherwise specified. Study-level findings and limits: Recurrence of identical dominant CDR3 beta clonotypes was observed across tumor sites within a patient, alongside site-unique high-frequency clones.

The template for each sample was roughly 600 ng of genomic DNA, which had been extracted from bulk tumor tissue. Far-apart biopsies, several per primary tumor, were taken during surgery. It was patients with untreated, newly diagnosed non-small cell lung cancer who underwent curative surgery. In its sample, this clonotype ranks as medium-sized (0.01 to 0.1%). Its antigen is not known. Germline V lookup: CDR1 PRHDT, CDR2 FYEKMQ (reference sequence). This CDR3 spans 18 amino acids. V dropped 1 base and J dropped 4 bases, with 22 bases sitting between them. Multiplex PCR with 32 V and 13 J primers amplified TCR beta CDR3. TCRdb fed the multiplex PCR reads into MiXCR, producing one record per CDR3 protein. The sample consists of more than 2,500 distinct CDR3 sequences, roughly 14% of them appearing once.

The source of this sequence is a female donor with non-small cell lung cancer. Sequencing used lung tumor tissue. This chain uses TRBV13 with TRBJ1-1; no reliable D call. CDR3 amino acids: CASSLERTGGGKSTEAFF. The CDR3 region has the DNA TGTGCCAGCAGCTTAGAGAGGACGGGAGGAGGCAAGAGCACTGAAGCTTTCTTT.